This T cell receptor beta chain was documented in a study of T cells after yellow fever vaccination. The germline V gene encodes CDR1 KGHDR and CDR2 SFDVKD. V was trimmed by 9 bases and J by 0 bases, leaving 10 bases between them. The CDR3 is 14 residues long. TCRdb reprocessed the 5' RACE reads via MiXCR and lists one record per CDR3 protein. The table lists fewer than 400,000 distinct CDR3 sequences, approximately 11% of them singletons. The TCR comes from a man between 18 and 29 years old who received the YFV17D yellow fever vaccine. The specimen was CD4+ T cells sorted from PBMCs, collected 45 days after the yellow fever booster vaccination. The rearrangement uses TRBV24-1 and TRBJ2-2; tentatively, D is TRBD2 (6 bases). The CDR3: CATASGANTGELFF. As DNA, the CDR3 is TGTGCCACCGCCTCGGGGGCGAACACCGGGGAGCTGTTTTTT.